Following are 27 T cell receptor beta chains from one sample sequenced in a study of blood T cell repertoires in COVID-19. Profiling relied on immunoSEQ multiplex PCR, and the TCRdb table lists in-frame clones only, not all of them. The sample holds 160,000 or so clones, about nine tenths seen once. Input material: peripheral blood. These receptors were collected from a woman between 65 and 79 years old with acute or convalescent COVID-19.

Only a few counts were recorded for this clone. The rearrangement links TRBV7-8 to TRBJ1-5; TRBD1 matches at 7 bases. This CDR3 has 18 residues. J lost 1 base, V lost 3 bases, and 12 bases had no gene match. The V gene's germline CDR1 is SGHVS and CDR2 FQNEAQ. The CDR3 reads CASSFDRVAGSSNQPQHF. CDR3 nucleotides: TGTGCCAGCAGCTTTGACAGGGTTGCGGGATCGAGCAATCAGCCCCAGCATTTT. Full variable domain (missing parts from reference TRBV7-8 and TRBJ1-5): GAGVSQSPRYKVAKRGQDVALRCDPISGHVSLFWYQQALGQGPEFLTYFQNEAQLDKSGLPSDRFFAERPEGSVSTLKIQRTQQEDSAVYLCASSFDRVAGSSNQPQHFGDGTRLSIL.

The chain recombines TRBV19 with TRBJ2-5, with 7 bases identical to TRBD1. Losses at the gene ends were 6 bases for V and 0 bases for J; bases not matched to a gene: 7. Germline CDR1 reads LNHDA; CDR2 reads SQIVND (reference sequence). The CDR3 length is 15 residues. This CDR3 is CASRAWTGDQETQYF. The CDR3 DNA reads as TGTGCCAGTAGAGCATGGACAGGCGACCAAGAGACCCAGTACTTC.

The gene calls are TRBV6-5 and TRBJ1-2; 8 bases are a match to TRBD1. The germline CDR1 and CDR2 sequences are MNHEY and SVGAGI. The CDR3 length is 16 residues. V dropped 2 bases and J dropped 1; count of bases not matched to a gene: 6. The chain's CDR3 is CASSYVRGPINYGYTF. CDR3 coding DNA: TGTGCCAGCAGTTACGTCAGGGGGCCTATTAACTATGGCTACACCTTC.

The chain has TRBV3-1 (or the pseudogene TRBV3-2) and TRBJ2-7, with a tentative D call TRBD2 (5 bases). V lost 0 bases, J lost 0 bases, and 9 bases lay in between. The CDR3 length is 15 residues. CDR1 LGHDT and CDR2 YNNKEL come from the germline V gene (reference sequence). This CDR3 is CASSQESGSSYEQYF. The CDR3 DNA sequence: TGTGCCAGCAGCCAAGAGTCGGGGAGCTCCTACGAGCAGTACTTC.

The chain couples TRBV6-5 to TRBJ2-5, with D tentatively TRBD2 (5 bases). The CDR3 sequence is 13 residues long. V dropped 7 bases and J dropped 4 bases, with 13 bases sitting between them. The germline gives CDR1 MNHEY, CDR2 SVGAGI. CDR3 loop: CASNGPRGETQYF. Written as DNA, the CDR3 is TGTGCCAGCAACGGGCCTCGGGGAGAGACCCAGTACTTC.

This chain uses TRBV15 with TRBJ1-3; D gene uncertain. Trimming removed 5 bases at V and 0 bases at J, with 14 bases between. This CDR3 region has 16 residues. Germline lookup yields CDR1 LNHNV and CDR2 YYDKDF (reference sequence). The CDR3 bases are TGTGCCACCAGCCGAACCCCTTTGAGCTCTGGAAACACCATATATTTT. Translation gives CATSRTPLSSGNTIYF.

The chain uses TRBV4-2 and TRBJ2-5; the D is unclear. Trimming took 0 bases from V and 7 from J, leaving 18 bases between them. Germline CDR1 and CDR2: LGHNA and YNFKEQ. This CDR3 has 16 amino acids. The CDR3 DNA sequence: TGTGCCAGCAGCCAAGAGCTCTTCCTACCTACGGGGACCCAGTACTTC. As protein: CASSQELFLPTGTQYF.

The rearrangement links TRBV15 to TRBJ1-1; possible D gene TRBD1, 6 bases. V was cut by 0 bases and J by 6 bases, with 11 bases left in between. The germline gives CDR1 LNHNV, CDR2 YYDKDF (reference sequence). The CDR3 runs 14 residues. The CDR3 bases are TGTGCCACCAGCAGAGATAGGGGGATCGCTGAAGCTTTCTTT. Amino acids: CATSRDRGIAEAFF.

The J gene is TRBJ1-2, the V gene TRBV28; 9 bases are shared with TRBD1. The trim removed 1 base at V and 3 bases at J, leaving 9 bases unmatched. This CDR3 comprises 17 residues. CDR1 and CDR2 from the germline V gene are MDHEN and SYDVKM. The DNA for the CDR3 is TGTGCCAGCAGTTTATTGATGGGACAGGGCCCCCACTATGGCTACACCTTC. It specifies CASSLLMGQGPHYGYTF.

This rearrangement joins TRBV28 to TRBJ1-2, with D possibly being TRBD1 (6 bases). The length of the CDR3 is 15 residues. CDR1 and CDR2 from the germline V gene are MDHEN and SYDVKM. Trimming removed 5 bases at V and 6 bases at J, with 19 bases between. DNA of the CDR3: TGTGCCAGCAGTACCGGGGCCCAGGGGTTTAATGGCTACACCTTC. It specifies CASSTGAQGFNGYTF.

The gene calls are TRBV5-5 and TRBJ1-1, with 8 bases aligning to TRBD1. Trimming cost V 3 bases and J 1 base; bases outside gene matches: 2. Germline V gives CDR1 SGHKS, CDR2 YYEKEE (reference sequence). The CDR3 contains 14 residues. DNA for the CDR3: TGTGCCAGCAGCTCTACAGGGGGGAACACTGAAGCTTTCTTT. This codes for CASSSTGGNTEAFF.

CDR3 in amino acids: CASSAGARYGYTF. CDR3 coding DNA: TGTGCCAGCAGTGCAGGGGCGCGGTATGGCTACACCTTC. This sequence joins TRBV25-1 and TRBJ1-2; a weak D match, TRBD1 (6 bases). This CDR3 comprises 13 residues. Germline-derived CDR1 and CDR2 are MGHDK and SYGVNS. The V end was cut by 4 bases, the J end by 5 bases, with 11 bases between.

This chain links TRBV4-2 with TRBJ2-5; D is unresolved. The V end lost 2 bases, the J end lost 5 bases, and 6 bases lay between the germline ends. Germline V gene lookup returns CDR1 LGHNA and CDR2 YNFKEQ. The CDR3 has 12 amino acids. CDR3 residues: CASSQPGETQYF. The CDR3 DNA sequence: TGTGCCAGCAGCCAACCCGGGGAGACCCAGTACTTC.

J is TRBJ1-5 and V is TRBV2; the D gene is possibly TRBD1 (6 bases). Germline assignment: CDR1 SNHLY and CDR2 FYNNEI. Trimming left V 6 bases short and J 2 bases short, with 11 bases between. The length of the CDR3 is 14 residues. This CDR3 is CASSVEGGNQPQHF. The CDR3 DNA reads as TGTGCCAGCAGCGTTGAGGGGGGCAATCAGCCCCAGCATTTT. The complete variable domain, with remaining parts taken from reference TRBV2 and TRBJ1-5, reads EPEVTQTPSHQVTQMGQEVILRCVPISNHLYFYWYRQILGQKVEFLVSFYNNEISEKSEIFDDQFSVERPDGSNFTLKIRSTKLEDSAMYFCASSVEGGNQPQHFGDGTRLSIL.

Only one count was recorded for this clone. This same CDR3 is encoded by further DNA sequences in the sample. The gene calls are TRBV18 and TRBJ1-2; 9 bases align to TRBD1. Germline V gene sequence: CDR1 KGHSH, CDR2 LQKENI. V gave up 6 bases and J gave up 5 bases; unmatched junction bases: 7. The CDR3 is made up of 14 amino acids. The CDR3 loop reads CASSPGQGGYGYTF. CDR3 in DNA: TGTGCCAGCTCGCCGGGACAGGGCGGGTATGGCTACACCTTC.

V usage is TRBV6-6 and J usage is TRBJ1-3, with D possibly being TRBD1 (5 bases). Trimming took off 6 bases at V and 2 bases at J, with 11 bases between the two ends. CDR1 is MNHNY and CDR2 is SVGAGI in the germline V gene (reference sequence). CDR3 length: 14 residues. CDR3 residues: CASSGGGPGNTIYF. The CDR3 DNA sequence: TGTGCCAGCAGCGGGGGGGGACCTGGAAACACCATATATTTT.

On this clone itself: The same CDR3 also results from other DNA sequences found in this sample. V gene TRBV6-5 combines with J gene TRBJ1-3; no definite D call. The germline gives CDR1 MNHEY, CDR2 SVGAGI. The V gene lost 6 bases and the J gene lost 1 base, with 10 bases spanning the gap. This CDR3 is 14 amino acids long. CDR3: CASSSPGSGNTIYF. The CDR3 DNA reads as TGTGCCAGCAGCTCCCCGGGATCTGGAAACACCATATATTTT.

This chain connects TRBV11-2 to TRBJ2-1; 8 bases map to TRBD2. V shed 3 bases and J 5 bases; nucleotides not matched to a gene: 6. CDR3 length: 15 amino acids. CDR1 and CDR2 (germline): SGHAT, FQNNGV. CDR3 nucleotide sequence: TGTGCCAGCAGCTTGGGAGCGGGGGCCCACAATGAGCAGTTCTTC. It yields the protein CASSLGAGAHNEQFF.

DNA of the CDR3: TGTGCCAGCAGCTTAGGACACATGAACACTGAAGCTTTCTTT. This translates into CASSLGHMNTEAFF. J is TRBJ1-1 and V is TRBV7-8; no clear D. V was clipped by 1 base and J by 0 bases, with 6 bases between them. This CDR3 is built from 14 residues. Germline loops: CDR1 SGHVS, CDR2 FQNEAQ.

V usage is TRBV10-2 and J usage is TRBJ2-1; D gene uncertain. Trimming took 3 bases from V and 5 from J, leaving 14 bases between them. The CDR3 spans 15 residues. The V gene's germline CDR1 is WSHSY and CDR2 SAAADI. CDR3 region: CASSDDLDWDNEQFF. In DNA form, the CDR3 reads TGCGCCAGCAGTGATGACCTCGACTGGGACAATGAGCAGTTCTTC.

This clone was recorded once. The chain recombines TRBV9 with TRBJ2-7; 9 bases line up with TRBD2. Germline V lookup: CDR1 SGDLS, CDR2 YYNGEE. V was pared by 4 bases and J by 6 bases, with 11 bases of the junction left unmatched. CDR3 size: 15 residues. CDR3 sequence (DNA): TGTGCCAGCAGCAGAGGACTAGCGCCTTTTTCCGAGCAGTACTTC. It is translated as CASSRGLAPFSEQYF.

Points on this clone: Other DNA variants within this sample encode the same CDR3. V and J are TRBV7-9 and TRBJ1-1; D gene unclear. CDR3 length: 14 amino acids. Trimming shortened V by 2 bases and J by 0 bases, and 7 bases separated the two germline ends. The germline V gene has CDR1 SEHNR and CDR2 FQNEAQ (reference sequence). DNA for the CDR3: TGTGCCAGCAGCTTAAGCAGGTTGAACACTGAAGCTTTCTTT. It is translated as CASSLSRLNTEAFF.

The J gene is TRBJ2-4, the V gene TRBV28, with 14 bases aligning to TRBD2. Germline CDR1 is MDHEN and CDR2 is SYDVKM. CDR3 length: 19 amino acids. V lost 10 bases to trimming and J lost 8 bases; unmatched junction nucleotides: 22. The CDR3 reads CAIAGDARLAGGPRDIQYF. Written as DNA, the CDR3 is TGTGCCATCGCAGGGGATGCAAGACTAGCGGGAGGGCCTAGGGACATTCAGTACTTC.

The chain employs TRBV3-1 (or the pseudogene TRBV3-2) and TRBJ1-1, with D uncertain. The CDR3 consists of 13 residues. V was pared by 4 bases and J by 4 bases, with 10 bases between. Germline V gene lookup returns CDR1 LGHDT and CDR2 YNNKEL (reference sequence). This CDR3 is CASSLREGTEAFF. CDR3 DNA sequence: TGTGCCAGCAGCCTTCGGGAAGGCACTGAAGCTTTCTTT.

V and J are TRBV19 and TRBJ2-5; D remains ambiguous. The CDR3 length is 13 residues. Germline-derived CDR1 and CDR2 are LNHDA and SQIVND (reference sequence). Trimming cost V 3 bases and J 4 bases, with 9 bases left between them. The CDR3 DNA follows: TGTGCCAGTAGTATGTCTAGTGGAGAGACCCAGTACTTC. Translating it yields CASSMSSGETQYF. Looking up the rest from reference TRBV19 and TRBJ2-5 gives the full variable domain: DGGITQSPKYLFRKEGQNVTLSCEQNLNHDAMYWYRQDPGQGLRLIYYSQIVNDFQKGDIAEGYSVSREKKESFPLTVTSAQKNPTAFYLCASSMSSGETQYFGPGTRLLVL.

The chain is built from TRBV7-7 and TRBJ2-6; 12 positions agree with TRBD2. The J segment lost 2 bases and the V segment lost 5 bases, leaving 7 bases of the junction unmatched. The germline V gene has CDR1 SSHAT and CDR2 FNYEAQ (reference sequence). This CDR3 has 18 residues. In DNA form, the CDR3 reads TGTGCCAGCAGCAGTTCTAGCGGGGGGGGCGCTGGGGCCAACGTCCTGACTTTC. Protein sequence: CASSSSSGGGAGANVLTF.

V is TRBV4-3 and J is TRBJ2-7; no firm D call. Germline CDR1 LGHNA, CDR2 YSLEER. The germline V and J ends were trimmed by 0 bases and 3 bases, with 6 bases remaining between them. The CDR3 has 13 amino acids. Here the CDR3 DNA reads TGCGCCAGCAGCCAAGATCCGTACTACGAGCAGTACTTC. Translation gives CASSQDPYYEQYF.